This T cell receptor beta chain comes out of a study of T cell responses to AZD1222 COVID-19 vaccine. Study overall: The study pooled second doses at about 4 or about 12 weeks. Broader study findings: Close to half of all spike-specific TCRs reportedly target regions of the variants that are unmutated. Donors were chiefly white British, with a greater number of females, and clonal diversity was perhaps underestimated.

Clones were read by immunoSEQ multiplex PCR, and TCRdb kept only the in-frame ones, dropping some. The data show some 120,000 clones, with approximately 90% seen just once and 4% to 4.5% held by the top ten. Germline values: CDR1 SGHRS, CDR2 YFSETQ. The V gene end was trimmed by 1 base and the J gene end by 8 bases; junction bases not matched to a gene: 5. The CDR3 spans 13 residues. Of note for this clone: Its antigen is not known.

Sequences were derived from peripheral blood, sampled on day 0 of AZD1222 vaccination. The chain uses TRBV5-1 and TRBJ1-2; 7 bases agree with TRBD1. The TCR was taken from an adult in good health. CDR3 nucleotides: TGCGCCAGCAGCTTGATTACAGGGGAAGGCTACACCTTC. It encodes CASSLITGEGYTF.